The TCR beta chain described here comes from a study of T cell repertoires in cytomegalovirus infection. On the study more broadly: The public TCR beta signatures pointed to both CMV infection and matching HLA type.

TCRdb re-derived calls from the reads in MiXCR, one entry per CDR3 protein. The sample holds over 300,000 distinct CDR3 sequences; roughly a sixth are singletons and the top ten take more than 10%. The table lists this clonotype with a few counts. Its antigen is as yet unknown. General study findings and limits: Public TCR beta family frequency separated CMV-and-HLA carriers, including in an independent cohort. Dominating the ex vivo response were TCR beta clonotypes that were CMV-specific and HLA-C-restricted.

The germline V gene has CDR1 DFQATT and CDR2 SNEGSKA (reference sequence). This CDR3 has 12 amino acids. Trimming pared 8 bases from V and 3 bases from J, leaving 11 bases between. The sample consisted of PBMCs. The receptor was isolated from a human donor in good health (CMV status not recorded). Some clones in this sample may be carry-over from other donors' samples. The chain has TRBV20-1 and TRBJ2-1; D is perhaps TRBD1 or TRBD2 (5 bases each). CDR3 nucleotide sequence: TGCAGTAGCGAGGGGAACTACAATGAGCAGTTCTTC. Its protein is CSSEGNYNEQFF.